Below, 14 T cell receptor beta chains from the same sample are listed, as sequenced in a study of blood T cell repertoires in COVID-19. The data were produced by immunoSEQ multiplex PCR, yet TCRdb's version contains in-frame clones alone and is incomplete. The table includes 120,000 to 150,000 clones, 80% to 90% detected once. The sequenced sample was peripheral blood. Receptor source: a woman aged 60 to 75 with COVID-19, enrolled during active disease.

The V and J genes are TRBV19 and TRBJ2-7; the D gene is possibly TRBD1 (6 bases). The germline V gene has CDR1 LNHDA and CDR2 SQIVND (reference sequence). V lost 5 bases and J lost 0, with 17 bases in between. This CDR3 has 16 amino acids. This chain's CDR3 is CASSLPTGHISYEQYF. The CDR3 DNA reads as TGTGCCAGTAGTCTCCCTACGGGACACATCTCCTACGAGCAGTACTTC.

The chain recombines TRBV18 with TRBJ1-6; D call uncertain. Trimming took off 3 bases at V and 0 bases at J, with 3 bases between the two ends. The V gene's germline CDR1 is KGHSH and CDR2 LQKENI. This CDR3 has 14 residues. CDR3 amino acids: CASSPSSYNSPLHF. CDR3 bases: TGTGCCAGCTCACCGAGCTCCTATAATTCACCCCTCCACTTT.

The rearrangement uses TRBV19 and TRBJ2-1, with 11 positions matching TRBD2. The CDR3 runs 15 residues. Germline V lookup: CDR1 LNHDA, CDR2 SQIVND (reference sequence). The J segment lost 9 bases and the V segment lost 2 bases, leaving 6 bases of the junction unmatched. The CDR3: CASSIPELAGGEQFF. CDR3 sequence (DNA): TGTGCCAGTAGTATACCCGAGCTAGCGGGGGGTGAGCAGTTCTTC.

This chain joins TRBV4-1 and TRBJ2-4; the match to TRBD2 covers 8 bases. In germline, CDR1 is MGHRA, CDR2 YSYEKL. The length of the CDR3 is 15 residues. V was clipped by 0 bases and J by 7 bases; unmatched bases: 5. The CDR3 region has the DNA TGCGCCAGCAGCCAAGAGGGGCAGCGGGGGAACATTCAGTACTTC. Its protein product is CASSQEGQRGNIQYF.

This rearrangement joins TRBV5-6 to TRBJ2-4, with 8 bases fitting TRBD2. The V gene's germline CDR1 is SGHDT and CDR2 YYEEEE. CDR3 length equals 17 residues. Losses at the gene ends were 0 bases for V and 1 base for J; bases not matched to a gene: 6. The CDR3 DNA is TGTGCCAGCAGCTTGGTCAGCGGGGGCCTGGCCAAAAACATTCAGTACTTC. Protein sequence: CASSLVSGGLAKNIQYF. Looking up the rest from reference TRBV5-6 and TRBJ2-4 gives the full variable domain: DAGVTQSPTHLIKTRGQQVTLRCSPKSGHDTVSWYQQALGQGPQFIFQYYEEEERQRGNFPDRFSGHQFPNYSSELNVNALLLGDSALYLCASSLVSGGLAKNIQYFGAGTRLSVL.

The chain employs TRBV27 and TRBJ1-1; 7 bases are shared with TRBD1. V trimming: 1 base; J trimming: 5 bases; junction bases outside the gene matches: 4. CDR1 MNHEY and CDR2 SMNVEV come from the germline V gene (reference sequence). The CDR3 runs 14 residues. For the CDR3, the DNA is TGTGCCAGCAGTTTATTTCCAGGGGGGACTGAAGCTTTCTTT. Amino acids: CASSLFPGGTEAFF.

This sequence joins TRBV14 and TRBJ2-2; possibly TRBD2 for D (6 bases). The V gene lost 2 bases and the J gene lost 7 bases, with 20 bases spanning the gap. This CDR3 spans 17 amino acids. Germline lookup yields CDR1 SGHDN and CDR2 FVKESK. The CDR3 DNA reads as TGTGCCAGCAGCCAACGCCGGGACTCCCTTCGGGGCGGGGAGCTGTTTTTT. Encoded protein: CASSQRRDSLRGGELFF.

This clone was recorded once. The chain is built from TRBV4-3 and TRBJ1-6, with 7 bases fitting TRBD1. Germline CDR1 and CDR2: LGHNA and YSLEER. With V trimmed by 4 bases and J by 0 bases, 9 bases remained unmatched. CDR3 size: 18 residues. The CDR3 DNA reads TGCGCCAGCAGCCCCAGACAGGGTGGGAGCTCCTATAATTCACCCCTCCACTTT. Amino acids: CASSPRQGGSSYNSPLHF.

The gene calls are TRBV4-1 and TRBJ2-3; the match to TRBD1 covers 7 bases. The V and J ends lost 5 bases and 0 bases, in that order; junction bases with no gene match: 5. CDR1 and CDR2 (germline): MGHRA, YSYEKL. This CDR3 has 15 amino acids. The CDR3 region has the DNA TGCGCCAGCAGCTACAGACAGGGTAGCACAGATACGCAGTATTTT. It is translated as CASSYRQGSTDTQYF.

The chain has TRBV9 and TRBJ2-7, with 11 bases matching TRBD1. The CDR3 has 15 residues. Losses at the gene ends were 3 bases for V and 3 bases for J; bases not matched to a gene: 5. Germline CDR1 and CDR2: SGDLS and YYNGEE. The CDR3 protein is CASSGRTGGGYEQYF. The CDR3 DNA sequence: TGTGCCAGCAGCGGCCGGACAGGGGGCGGCTACGAGCAGTACTTC.

The V gene is TRBV18, the J gene TRBJ1-6; 8 bases map to TRBD1. Unmatched junction bases numbered 5, after V lost 2 bases and J lost 11 bases. The CDR3 is made up of 14 amino acids. Germline CDR1 and CDR2: KGHSH and LQKENI. CDR3 nucleotides: TGTGCCAGCTCACCAAATGGACAGGGCACACCCCTCCACTTT. As protein: CASSPNGQGTPLHF.

The table lists this clone with a few counts. This rearrangement joins TRBV5-1 to TRBJ1-2, with no clear D. The V end lost 4 bases, the J end lost 3 bases, and 16 bases lay between the germline ends. Germline V CDR1 and CDR2: SGHRS, YFSETQ. There are 15 residues in the CDR3. The CDR3 region has the DNA TGCGCCAGCAGCCGGGAGGGCACCCGGGACTATGGCTACACCTTC. Encoded protein: CASSREGTRDYGYTF.

The chain couples TRBV6-6 to TRBJ1-6; D gene uncertain. In germline, CDR1 is MNHNY, CDR2 SVGAGI (reference sequence). There are 16 residues in the CDR3. The V end was cut by 0 bases, the J end by 5 bases, with 11 bases between. This CDR3 reads CASSYSSDNHNSPLHF. For the CDR3, the DNA is TGTGCCAGCAGTTACTCGTCAGACAATCATAATTCACCCCTCCACTTT.

This chain joins TRBV7-2 and TRBJ2-7; D unresolved. V gave up 0 bases and J gave up 0 bases, with 6 bases separating them. Per the germline V gene, CDR1 is SGHTA and CDR2 is FQGNSA. There are 14 residues in the CDR3. The chain's CDR3 is CASSLAVSSYEQYF. For the CDR3, the DNA is TGTGCCAGCAGCTTAGCGGTGAGCTCCTACGAGCAGTACTTC.